This is a list of T cell receptor beta chains from one sample in a study of blood T cell repertoires in COVID-19. Clones were sequenced by immunoSEQ multiplex PCR, and TCRdb holds only the in-frame ones, with some missing. This sample yields roughly 260,000 clones, of which approximately 82% are seen a single time; roughly 3.1% belongs to the top ten. Specimen: peripheral blood. These receptors were collected from a woman between 18 and 29 years old with acute or convalescent COVID-19. Both conserved end residues are part of each CDR3. The D gene is left open where the match is weak. Not every row has a clone size; where given, it reads once, few, many or a size class.

V gene	D gene	clone size	J gene	CDR3 protein	CDR3 DNA
TRBV2	.	.	TRBJ2-4	CASRTPAGGNIQYF	TGTGCCAGCAGGACCCCGGCCGGAGGAAACATTCAGTACTTC
TRBV11-2	.	once	TRBJ1-2	CASSRQGIGYGYTF	TGTGCCAGCAGCCGTCAGGGGATAGGGTATGGCTACACCTTC
TRBV28	.	.	TRBJ2-1	CASSLGGLEQFF	TGTGCCAGCAGTTTAGGGGGACTTGAGCAGTTCTTC
TRBV5-4	.	.	TRBJ2-1	CASSFEGYYNEQFF	TGTGCCAGCAGTTTTGAGGGCTACTACAATGAGCAGTTCTTC
TRBV19	TRBD1	.	TRBJ1-5	CASSSTGGGQPQHF	TGTGCCAGTAGCAGTACAGGGGGCGGTCAGCCCCAGCATTTT
TRBV27	TRBD2	.	TRBJ2-7	CASSRTRADYEQYF	TGTGCCAGCAGTCGGACTAGAGCCGACTACGAGCAGTACTTC
TRBV14	TRBD1	few	TRBJ2-7	CASSQNRGRWHEQYF	TGTGCCAGCAGCCAAAACAGGGGGCGGTGGCACGAGCAGTACTTC
TRBV3-1/TRBV3-2	.	.	TRBJ1-6	CASSQEQGTSPLHF	TGTGCCAGCAGCCAAGAACAGGGTACGTCACCCCTCCACTTT
TRBV28	.	medium-sized	TRBJ2-7	CASSPYTLGQGSSYEQYF	TGTGCCAGCAGTCCATATACCTTAGGGCAGGGGAGCTCCTACGAGCAGTACTTC
TRBV19	TRBD2	once	TRBJ2-5	CASSLGLEETQYF	TGTGCCAGTAGTCTAGGACTAGAGGAGACCCAGTACTTC
TRBV9	.	.	TRBJ1-6	CASSFQGTPPLHF	TGTGCCAGCAGCTTCCAGGGGACCCCACCCCTCCACTTT
TRBV6-2/TRBV6-3	.	.	TRBJ2-7	CASSYLAYEQYF	TGTGCCAGCAGTTACCTAGCATACGAGCAGTACTTC
TRBV4-1	.	.	TRBJ2-1	CASSLASSWNEQFF	TGCGCCAGCAGCCTAGCATCTAGCTGGAATGAGCAGTTCTTC
TRBV10-2	.	.	TRBJ2-1	CATTNPGFNEQFF	TGCGCCACCACGAACCCAGGGTTCAATGAGCAGTTCTTC
TRBV30	.	.	TRBJ2-5	CAWGIQTGMGQETQYF	TGTGCCTGGGGAATACAGACAGGAATGGGGCAAGAGACCCAGTACTTC
TRBV2	TRBD1	.	TRBJ1-1	CASSPQGMAEAFF	TGTGCCAGCAGCCCACAGGGGATGGCTGAAGCTTTCTTT
TRBV5-1	TRBD2	.	TRBJ2-5	CASSLTGGKETQYF	TGCGCCAGCAGCTTGACGGGGGGGAAAGAGACCCAGTACTTC
TRBV28	.	.	TRBJ1-3	CASSLRPPQGNTIYF	TGTGCCAGCAGTTTACGTCCGCCTCAGGGGAACACCATATATTTT
TRBV5-5	TRBD2	.	TRBJ2-5	CASSGAGGQETQYF	TGTGCCAGCAGCGGCGCGGGAGGCCAAGAGACCCAGTACTTC
TRBV7-9	.	few	TRBJ1-1	CASSPGLTDTEAFF	TGTGCCAGCAGCCCCGGACTTACCGACACTGAAGCTTTCTTT
TRBV6-2/TRBV6-3	.	.	TRBJ1-5	CASSLRAGSNQPQHF	TGTGCCAGCAGCTTGCGGGCAGGTAGCAATCAGCCCCAGCATTTT
TRBV5-4	.	.	TRBJ2-7	CASSLGHSYEQYF	TGTGCCAGCAGCTTGGGACACAGCTACGAGCAGTACTTC
TRBV14	.	.	TRBJ2-7	CASSENRVSYEQYF	TGTGCCAGCAGCGAAAACAGGGTCTCCTACGAGCAGTACTTC
TRBV30	TRBD1	.	TRBJ1-5	CAWKAGGAGTQPQHF	TGTGCCTGGAAAGCAGGGGGCGCGGGGACGCAGCCCCAGCATTTT